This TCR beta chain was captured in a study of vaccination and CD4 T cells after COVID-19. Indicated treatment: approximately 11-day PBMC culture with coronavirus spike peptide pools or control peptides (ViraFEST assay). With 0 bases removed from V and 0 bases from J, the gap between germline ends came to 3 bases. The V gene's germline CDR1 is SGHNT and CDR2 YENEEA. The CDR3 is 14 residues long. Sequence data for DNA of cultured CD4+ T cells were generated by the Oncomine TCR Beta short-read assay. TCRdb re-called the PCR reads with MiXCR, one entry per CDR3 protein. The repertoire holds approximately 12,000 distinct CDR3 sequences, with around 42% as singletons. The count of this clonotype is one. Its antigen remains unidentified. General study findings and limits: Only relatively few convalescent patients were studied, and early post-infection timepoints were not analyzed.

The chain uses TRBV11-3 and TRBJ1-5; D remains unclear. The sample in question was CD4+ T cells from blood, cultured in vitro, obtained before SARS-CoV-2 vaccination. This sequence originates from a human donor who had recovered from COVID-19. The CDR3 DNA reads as TGTGCCAGCAGCTTAGATTTTAGCAATCAGCCCCAGCATTTT. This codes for CASSLDFSNQPQHF.